Sequencing of this T cell receptor beta chain was carried out in a study of cytomegalovirus exposure and HLA in healthy donors. The wider study: In a later analysis, it was reported that the 90 to 150 validation repertoires had been produced on the same platform as the 600 to 850 repertoires belonging to the first cohort. Study-level points and caveats: Most observed TCR sequences were rare, whereas some public TCRs were detected in many donors. Subsequent analysis found a tendency for first-cohort TCR clusters to co-occur within the 110 or so validation repertoires.

Libraries were prepared by immunoSEQ multiplex PCR; TCRdb keeps only in-frame clonotypes and omits some of them. In the table there are approximately 210,000 clones, about 91% of which are singletons. Concerning this clone itself: What it binds is not known.

Sequencing used PBMCs. The sequence came from a woman aged 18 to 35 in good health and CMV-seronegative.

The CDR3 bases are TGTGCCAGCAGTTACCTGGCCGGCACAGATACGCAGTATTTT. Translating gives CASSYLAGTDTQYF. The chain has TRBV6-6 and TRBJ2-3, with D unresolved. This CDR3 comprises 14 residues. Germline CDR1 MNHNY, CDR2 SVGAGI (reference sequence). The germline V and J ends were trimmed by 2 bases and 1 base, with 7 bases remaining between them.